The 32 T cell receptor beta chains below were found in one sample sequenced in a study of blood T cell repertoires in COVID-19. Data came from immunoSEQ multiplex PCR; TCRdb stores just in-frame clones and leaves some out. The sample lists some 99,000 clones; 80% to 90% were seen once. The sequenced sample consisted of peripheral blood. These receptors all come from a woman older than 75 with active or convalescent COVID-19.

This clone was observed a handful of times. The rearrangement uses TRBV4-2 and TRBJ2-7, with D hard to call. The CDR3 consists of 15 residues. Trimming removed 0 bases at V and 0 bases at J, with 9 bases between. Germline V lookup: CDR1 LGHNA, CDR2 YNFKEQ. Here the CDR3 DNA reads TGTGCCAGCAGCCAAGATTTCAGTTTCTCCTACGAGCAGTACTTC. It yields the protein CASSQDFSFSYEQYF.

V is TRBV19 and J is TRBJ1-1, with D perhaps matching TRBD1 (6 bases). Germline CDR1 is LNHDA and CDR2 is SQIVND (reference sequence). V was trimmed by 3 bases and J by 4 bases, leaving 15 bases between them. CDR3 size: 15 residues. The CDR3 region is CASSIYREGRTEAFF. The CDR3 DNA sequence: TGTGCCAGTAGTATTTACAGGGAAGGTCGCACTGAAGCTTTCTTT.

The chain carries TRBV15 and TRBJ2-7; perhaps TRBD1 as D (5 bases). Deletions cut 0 bases from V and 7 bases from J, with 13 bases between. CDR1 and CDR2 from the germline V gene are LNHNV and YYDKDF (reference sequence). The CDR3 runs 14 residues. CDR3 amino acids: CATSRDGRVAEQYF. CDR3 DNA sequence: TGTGCCACCAGCAGAGATGGCAGGGTGGCGGAGCAGTACTTC.

The genes are TRBV28 and TRBJ1-5; 10 bases align to TRBD1. Germline CDR1 and CDR2: MDHEN and SYDVKM. The V and J ends lost 4 bases and 0 bases, in that order; junction bases with no gene match: 6. The CDR3 extends over 17 amino acids. CDR3 in DNA: TGTGCCAGCAGTTCCGGGACAGGGGTTTATAGCAATCAGCCCCAGCATTTT. This translates into CASSSGTGVYSNQPQHF.

This chain links TRBV5-1 with TRBJ2-7; perhaps TRBD1 as D (6 bases). From germline, CDR1 is SGHRS and CDR2 YFSETQ. V lost 5 bases and J 0 bases, leaving 9 bases between the germline ends. The CDR3 is 13 residues long. For the CDR3, the DNA is TGCGCCAGCAGTACAGGGAGCTCCTACGAGCAGTACTTC. The encoded protein is CASSTGSSYEQYF.

The chain is built from TRBV19 and TRBJ1-4, with D possibly matching TRBD1 (6 bases). The V end lost 5 bases, the J end lost 4 bases, and 14 bases lay between the germline ends. This CDR3 has 15 amino acids. CDR1 and CDR2 from the germline V gene are LNHDA and SQIVND (reference sequence). CDR3 region: CASSPLQGFNEKLFF. In nucleotides, the CDR3 is TGTGCCAGTAGTCCGCTACAGGGATTTAATGAAAAACTGTTTTTT.

V usage is TRBV4-2 and J usage is TRBJ1-6; TRBD1 is a possible D gene (6 bases). Germline V lookup: CDR1 LGHNA, CDR2 YNFKEQ. This CDR3 is built from 16 residues. The V and J ends lost 1 base and 13 bases respectively, with 20 bases between them. In DNA form, the CDR3 reads TGTGCCAGCAGCCAAGCGACAGGCTACGGGATTCTGCCCCTCCACTTT. This translates into CASSQATGYGILPLHF.

This clone was seen more than once but under ten times. The V gene is TRBV11-3, the J gene TRBJ2-4; D possibly corresponds to TRBD1 (6 bases). From germline, CDR1 is SGHNT and CDR2 YENEEA. The CDR3 length is 13 residues. Trimming shortened V by 4 bases and J by 6 bases, and 10 bases separated the two germline ends. The DNA for the CDR3 is TGTGCCAGCAGCTCCAGGGGAAGAAACATTCAGTACTTC. Protein sequence: CASSSRGRNIQYF.

The CDR3 nucleotides read TGTGCCAGCAGTTTCGGACAGGGAGGGACTGAAGCTTTCTTT. This translates into CASSFGQGGTEAFF. V is TRBV28 and J is TRBJ1-1; 8 nucleotides align to TRBD1. Germline V gene sequence: CDR1 MDHEN, CDR2 SYDVKM. The CDR3 runs to 14 residues. V dropped 3 bases and J dropped 5; count of bases not matched to a gene: 5.

V gene TRBV7-9 combines with J gene TRBJ2-1; 7 bases fit TRBD2. V dropped 0 bases and J dropped 8; count of bases not matched to a gene: 10. Germline CDR1 reads SEHNR; CDR2 reads FQNEAQ (reference sequence). The CDR3 sequence is 16 residues long. CDR3 region: CASSLAAGGSGDEQFF. CDR3 bases: TGTGCCAGCAGCTTAGCGGCTGGCGGGAGTGGCGATGAGCAGTTCTTC.

This clone was detected only a few times. The chain employs TRBV4-2 and TRBJ1-1; D may be TRBD1 (5 bases). V lost 3 bases, J lost 6 bases, and 17 bases lay in between. Germline CDR1 and CDR2: LGHNA and YNFKEQ. There are 15 residues in the CDR3. The CDR3 here is CASSQTRAQGSEAFF. In DNA form, the CDR3 reads TGTGCCAGCAGCCAGACTCGGGCCCAGGGTTCTGAAGCTTTCTTT.

The chain combines TRBV7-2 with TRBJ2-7; 14 bases are shared with TRBD2. Germline V CDR1 and CDR2: SGHTA, FQGNSA. V was pared by 5 bases and J by 4 bases, with 4 bases of the junction left unmatched. The CDR3 covers 15 residues. The CDR3 DNA sequence: TGTGCCAGCAGCCGGACTAGCGGGAGGAGTTACGAGCAGTACTTC. It codes for CASSRTSGRSYEQYF.

The CDR3 is CASSQGGGGKDEQFF. Here the CDR3 DNA reads TGCGCCAGCAGCCAAGGTGGGGGGGGCAAAGATGAGCAGTTCTTC. This rearrangement joins TRBV4-1 to TRBJ2-1, with D maybe TRBD2 (7 bases). V shed 1 base and J shed 8 bases, with 15 bases lying between them. The CDR3 sequence is 15 residues long. The germline gives CDR1 MGHRA, CDR2 YSYEKL.

The chain is built from TRBV5-4 and TRBJ2-7, with 7 bases lining up with TRBD1. CDR3 length: 15 amino acids. With 3 bases clipped from V and 3 bases from J, the junction kept 9 bases outside the gene matches. CDR1 SGHNT and CDR2 YYREEE come from the germline V gene (reference sequence). The CDR3 nucleotides are TGTGCCAGCAGCTCGGCGAGACAGGGTTACTACGAGCAGTACTTC. Residues: CASSSARQGYYEQYF.

The J gene is TRBJ2-1, the V gene TRBV28; 11 bases match TRBD2. Germline V gene lookup returns CDR1 MDHEN and CDR2 SYDVKM. J was trimmed by 9 bases and V by 8 bases; bases with no gene match: 9. CDR3 size: 14 residues. CDR3 sequence: CASGGGSGRGEQFF. The CDR3 DNA follows: TGTGCCAGCGGAGGGGGTAGCGGGAGGGGTGAGCAGTTCTTC. Full variable domain (remainder filled in from reference TRBV28 and TRBJ2-1): DVKVTQSSRYLVKRTGEKVFLECVQDMDHENMFWYRQDPGLGLRLIYFSYDVKMKEKGDIPEGYSVSREKKERFSLILESASTNQTSMYLCASGGGSGRGEQFFGPGTRLTVL.

This chain joins TRBV7-3 and TRBJ1-4, with TRBD1 matching 11 bases. The J segment lost 5 bases and the V segment lost 5 bases, leaving 4 bases of the junction unmatched. Germline V gene lookup returns CDR1 SGHTA and CDR2 FQGTGA. The CDR3 extends over 15 amino acids. The CDR3 bases are TGTGCCAGCAGCCCCGGACAGGGGGCGAATGAAAAACTGTTTTTT. Translated, it gives CASSPGQGANEKLFF.

The chain combines TRBV2 with TRBJ2-3; 10 positions match TRBD2. The germline gives CDR1 SNHLY, CDR2 FYNNEI. V gave up 5 bases and J gave up 5 bases; unmatched junction bases: 7. CDR3 length equals 15 residues. CDR3 protein: CASSPGLARLDTQYF. The CDR3 DNA sequence: TGTGCCAGCAGTCCGGGACTAGCGCGATTAGATACGCAGTATTTT.

A single count supports this clone. The V gene is TRBV10-1, the J gene TRBJ2-3; the D is unclear. Trimming removed 6 bases at V and 3 bases at J, with 10 bases between. The CDR3 is 13 amino acids. Germline V gene data show CDR1 as WNHNN and CDR2 as SYGVQD (reference sequence). This chain's CDR3 is CASSLTETDTQYF. The DNA for the CDR3 is TGCGCCAGCAGCCTGACTGAGACAGATACGCAGTATTTT.

The V call is TRBV18, the J call TRBJ2-7; D ambiguous. CDR1 is KGHSH, CDR2 LQKENI, per germline. The CDR3 spans 13 residues. Trimming stripped 2 bases from V and 6 bases from J, with 11 bases between. The CDR3 sequence is CASSPGSTGEQYF. The CDR3 bases are TGTGCCAGCTCACCAGGGTCCACGGGCGAGCAGTACTTC. Filled out from reference TRBV18 and TRBJ2-7, the complete variable domain reads NAGVMQNPRHLVRRRGQEARLRCSPMKGHSHVYWYRQLPEEGLKFMVYLQKENIIDESGMPKERFSAEFPKEGPSILRIQQVVRGDSAAYFCASSPGSTGEQYFGPGTRLTVT.

This chain links TRBV6-1 with TRBJ2-2, with TRBD1 as a possible D gene (5 bases). The CDR3 has 16 amino acids. Germline-derived CDR1 and CDR2 are MNHNS and SASEGT. Trimming cost V 2 bases and J 1 base, with 11 bases left between them. The CDR3 sequence: CASSETIDRNTGELFF. The CDR3 bases are TGTGCCAGCAGTGAAACCATCGACAGGAACACCGGGGAGCTGTTTTTT.

This clone occurred a few times. This chain joins TRBV27 and TRBJ2-5, with D maybe TRBD2 (6 bases). This CDR3 has 15 residues. CDR1 is MNHEY and CDR2 is SMNVEV in the germline V gene (reference sequence). V dropped 4 bases and J dropped 5 bases, with 17 bases sitting between them. The CDR3 region has the DNA TGTGCCAGCAGTTACCGAAGTTCGGGAGCGGAGACCCAGTACTTC. Translation: CASSYRSSGAETQYF.

The V gene is TRBV7-9, the J gene TRBJ2-5; D is unclear. The CDR3 spans 14 residues. CDR1 is SEHNR and CDR2 is FQNEAQ in the germline V gene (reference sequence). Trimming removed 1 base from V and 3 bases from J, with 9 bases in between. CDR3 amino acids: CASSLGGLEETQYF. The CDR3 nucleotides read TGTGCCAGCAGCTTAGGAGGTTTGGAAGAGACCCAGTACTTC.

The V gene is TRBV25-1, the J gene TRBJ1-4; possibly TRBD1 for D (5 bases). Germline V gives CDR1 MGHDK, CDR2 SYGVNS. The CDR3 contains 14 residues. Trimming removed 5 bases at V and 4 bases at J, with 11 bases between. CDR3 loop: CASSTTALNEKLFF. The DNA of the CDR3 is TGTGCCAGCAGTACGACAGCTCTTAATGAAAAACTGTTTTTT. The entire variable domain, with the rest obtained from reference TRBV25-1 and TRBJ1-4, is as follows: EADIYQTPRYLVIGTGKKITLECSQTMGHDKMYWYQQDPGMELHLIHYSYGVNSTEKGDLSSESTVSRIRTEHFPLTLESARPSHTSQYLCASSTTALNEKLFFGSGTQLSVL.

V is TRBV6-2 or TRBV6-3 and J is TRBJ2-2, with 7 bases that match TRBD2. V was pared by 6 bases and J by 5 bases, with 9 bases of the junction left unmatched. Germline V gene lookup returns CDR1 MNHEY and CDR2 SVGEGT. The CDR3 runs 15 residues. This CDR3 reads CASSLPSGRTGELFF. The CDR3 coding sequence is TGTGCCAGCAGCTTACCTAGCGGAAGAACCGGGGAGCTGTTTTTT.

This sequence joins TRBV10-3 and TRBJ2-7; possible D gene TRBD1, 5 bases. Trimming removed 0 bases at V and 6 bases at J, with 9 bases between. The CDR3 is 13 residues long. Germline CDR1 is ENHRY and CDR2 is SYGVKD. CDR3 coding DNA: TGTGCCATCAGTGAGTCCGAGACAGTCGAGCAGTACTTC. Translation gives CAISESETVEQYF.

This clone was observed once. The chain joins TRBV11-2 to TRBJ2-7; D possibly corresponds to TRBD1 (6 bases). The V end lost 4 bases, the J end lost 3 bases, and 13 bases lay between the germline ends. There are 14 residues in the CDR3. Germline V lookup: CDR1 SGHAT, CDR2 FQNNGV. CDR3 in amino acids: CASSYTGTNYEQYF. DNA for the CDR3: TGTGCCAGCAGCTATACCGGGACAAACTACGAGCAGTACTTC.

The DNA for the CDR3 is TGTGCCAGCAGGCCGGGGCGGGGAACGAATGAAAAACTGTTTTTT. Translated: CASRPGRGTNEKLFF. The gene calls are TRBV6-5 and TRBJ1-4; perhaps TRBD1 as D (5 bases). V dropped 6 bases and J dropped 5 bases, with 16 bases sitting between them. Germline V CDR1 and CDR2: MNHEY, SVGAGI. CDR3 length: 15 residues.

This chain connects TRBV3-1 (or the pseudogene TRBV3-2) to TRBJ2-5, with 8 bases lining up with TRBD2. V lost 3 bases to trimming and J lost 4 bases; unmatched junction nucleotides: 19. Germline CDR1 is LGHDT and CDR2 is YNNKEL (reference sequence). The CDR3 extends over 19 amino acids. This chain's CDR3 is CASSHTKTGAGGLGETQYF. In DNA, the CDR3 is TGTGCCAGCAGCCACACAAAAACGGGCGCGGGAGGTCTAGGAGAGACCCAGTACTTC.

This clone appeared a single time. The chain combines TRBV5-1 with TRBJ2-3; TRBD2 agrees at 9 bases. The V and J ends lost 4 bases and 2 bases, in that order; junction bases with no gene match: 2. Per germline, CDR1 SGHRS and CDR2 YFSETQ. The length of the CDR3 is 14 residues. As DNA, the CDR3 is TGCGCCAGCAGCCCTAGCGGGATCACAGATACGCAGTATTTT. It is translated as CASSPSGITDTQYF.

The chain is built from TRBV2 and TRBJ1-1; D gene ambiguous. The V and J ends lost 3 bases and 8 bases respectively, with 13 bases between them. CDR3 length: 13 amino acids. CDR1 SNHLY and CDR2 FYNNEI come from the germline V gene. CDR3 region: CASSDWASGEAFF. In nucleotides, the CDR3 is TGTGCCAGCAGTGATTGGGCTTCAGGAGAAGCTTTCTTT.

The chain has TRBV5-1 and TRBJ2-5, with 7 bases that match TRBD1. Germline CDR1 reads SGHRS; CDR2 reads YFSETQ. V gave up 4 bases and J gave up 5 bases; unmatched junction bases: 5. The length of the CDR3 is 13 residues. The CDR3 loop is CASSRDSRETQYF. The CDR3 DNA reads TGCGCCAGCAGCCGGGACAGCCGGGAGACCCAGTACTTC.

This sequence joins TRBV18 and TRBJ2-1; maybe TRBD2 (6 bases). Germline V lookup: CDR1 KGHSH, CDR2 LQKENI. V lost 2 bases, J lost 0 bases, and 17 bases lay in between. This CDR3 region has 18 residues. The DNA for the CDR3 is TGTGCCAGCTCACCAAAGGCAGGTGGGGGGAGCTCCTACAATGAGCAGTTCTTC. Its protein product is CASSPKAGGGSSYNEQFF.